The clone carrying this TCR beta chain was recorded a few times. The data were obtained in a study of patients and donors after allogeneic stem cell transplantation. This CDR3 region has 16 residues. Germline V gene data show CDR1 as SGDLS and CDR2 as YYNGEE. V was trimmed by 3 bases and J by 3 bases, leaving 18 bases between them. TCRdb called the RT-PCR reads again in MiXCR, with one record for every CDR3 protein. This sample has roughly 230,000 distinct CDR3 sequences; around an eighth occur once, and the top ten carry around a tenth. The sequence was collected from a human donor who was either an allogeneic HSCT recipient or a stem cell or donor lymphocyte infusion donor (not recorded which). It is not recorded whose cells these are; they may come from a transplant donor. Source material: blood, either unsorted or a sorted T cell fraction (not recorded which). The chain couples TRBV9 to TRBJ1-1, with D perhaps TRBD1 (5 bases). The CDR3 DNA reads as TGTGCCAGCAGCGCATCGGGACTCCCGAGGTACACTGAAGCTTTCTTT. Translating it yields CASSASGLPRYTEAFF.